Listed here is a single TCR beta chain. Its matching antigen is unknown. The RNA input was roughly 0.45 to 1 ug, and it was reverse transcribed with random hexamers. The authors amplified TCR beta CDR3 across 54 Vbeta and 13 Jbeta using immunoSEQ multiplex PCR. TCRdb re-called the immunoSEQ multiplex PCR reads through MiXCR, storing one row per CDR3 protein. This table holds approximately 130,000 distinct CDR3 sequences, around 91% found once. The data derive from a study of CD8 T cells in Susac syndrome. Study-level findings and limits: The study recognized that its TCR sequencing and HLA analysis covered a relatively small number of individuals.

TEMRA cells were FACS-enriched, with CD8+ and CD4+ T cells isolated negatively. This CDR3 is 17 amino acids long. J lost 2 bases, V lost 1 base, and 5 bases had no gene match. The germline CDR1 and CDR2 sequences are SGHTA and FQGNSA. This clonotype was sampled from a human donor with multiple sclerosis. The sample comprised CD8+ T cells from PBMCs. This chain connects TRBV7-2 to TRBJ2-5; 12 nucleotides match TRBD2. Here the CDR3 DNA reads TGTGCCAGCAGCTTAGTGCACCTAGCGGGAGGGCAAGAGACCCAGTACTTC. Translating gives CASSLVHLAGGQETQYF.